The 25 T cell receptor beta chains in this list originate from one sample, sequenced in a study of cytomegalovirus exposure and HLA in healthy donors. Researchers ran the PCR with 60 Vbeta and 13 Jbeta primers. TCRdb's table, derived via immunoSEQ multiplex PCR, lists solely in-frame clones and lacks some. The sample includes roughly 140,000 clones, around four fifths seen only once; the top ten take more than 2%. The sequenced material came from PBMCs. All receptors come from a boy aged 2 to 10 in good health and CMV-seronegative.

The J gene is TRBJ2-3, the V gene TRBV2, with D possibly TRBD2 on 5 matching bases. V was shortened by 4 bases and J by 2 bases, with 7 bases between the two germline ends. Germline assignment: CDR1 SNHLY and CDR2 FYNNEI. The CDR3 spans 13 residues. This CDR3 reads CASSGEITDTQYF. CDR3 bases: TGTGCCAGCAGTGGGGAGATCACAGATACGCAGTATTTT.

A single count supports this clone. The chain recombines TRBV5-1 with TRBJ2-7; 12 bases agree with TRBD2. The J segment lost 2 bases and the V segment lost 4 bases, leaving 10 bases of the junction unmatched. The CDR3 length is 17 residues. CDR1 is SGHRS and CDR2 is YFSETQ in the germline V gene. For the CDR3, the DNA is TGCGCCAGCAGCACGATACTCGCTAGCGGGGGGGCCTACGAGCAGTACTTC. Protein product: CASSTILASGGAYEQYF.

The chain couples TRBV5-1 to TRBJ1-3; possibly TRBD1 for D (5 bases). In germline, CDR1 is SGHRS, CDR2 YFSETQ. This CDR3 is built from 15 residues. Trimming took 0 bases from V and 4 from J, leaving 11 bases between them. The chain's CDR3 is CASSLDQGYGNTIYF. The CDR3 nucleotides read TGCGCCAGCAGCTTGGATCAGGGTTACGGAAACACCATATATTTT.

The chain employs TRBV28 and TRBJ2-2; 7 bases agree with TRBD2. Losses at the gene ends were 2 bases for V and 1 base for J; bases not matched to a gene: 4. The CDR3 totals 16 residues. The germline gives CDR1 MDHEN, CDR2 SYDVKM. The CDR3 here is CASSLRGVENTGELFF. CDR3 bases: TGTGCCAGCAGTTTACGGGGGGTCGAGAACACCGGGGAGCTGTTTTTT.

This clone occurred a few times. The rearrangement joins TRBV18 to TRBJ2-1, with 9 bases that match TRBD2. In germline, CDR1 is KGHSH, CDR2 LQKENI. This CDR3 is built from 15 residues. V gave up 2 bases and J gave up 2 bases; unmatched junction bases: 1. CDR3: CASSPGGRAYNEQFF. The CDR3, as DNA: TGTGCCAGCTCACCAGGCGGGAGGGCCTACAATGAGCAGTTCTTC. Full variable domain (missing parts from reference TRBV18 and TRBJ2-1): NAGVMQNPRHLVRRRGQEARLRCSPMKGHSHVYWYRQLPEEGLKFMVYLQKENIIDESGMPKERFSAEFPKEGPSILRIQQVVRGDSAAYFCASSPGGRAYNEQFFGPGTRLTVL.

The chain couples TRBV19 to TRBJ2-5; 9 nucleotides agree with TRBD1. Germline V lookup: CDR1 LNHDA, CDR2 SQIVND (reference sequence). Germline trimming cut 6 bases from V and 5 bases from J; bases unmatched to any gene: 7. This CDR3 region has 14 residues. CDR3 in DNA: TGTGCCAGTAGGGGGACAGGGTCGGAGGAGACCCAGTACTTC. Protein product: CASRGTGSEETQYF.

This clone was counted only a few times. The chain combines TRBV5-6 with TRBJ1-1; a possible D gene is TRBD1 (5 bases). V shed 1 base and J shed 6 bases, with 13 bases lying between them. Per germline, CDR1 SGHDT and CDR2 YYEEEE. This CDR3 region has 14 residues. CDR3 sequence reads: CASSLWGTGAEAFF. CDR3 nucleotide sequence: TGTGCCAGCAGCTTGTGGGGGACTGGGGCTGAAGCTTTCTTT.

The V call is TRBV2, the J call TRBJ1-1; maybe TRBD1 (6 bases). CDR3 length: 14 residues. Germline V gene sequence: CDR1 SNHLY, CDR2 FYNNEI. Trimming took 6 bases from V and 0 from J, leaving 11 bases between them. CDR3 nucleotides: TGTGCCAGCAGGTACAGGGTCATGAACACTGAAGCTTTCTTT. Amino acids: CASRYRVMNTEAFF.

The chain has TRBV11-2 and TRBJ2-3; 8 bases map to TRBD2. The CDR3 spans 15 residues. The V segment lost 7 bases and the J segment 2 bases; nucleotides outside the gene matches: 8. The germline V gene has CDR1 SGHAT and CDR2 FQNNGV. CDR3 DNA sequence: TGTGCCAGCAACCCCGGTAGCGGGATCACAGATACGCAGTATTTT. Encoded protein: CASNPGSGITDTQYF. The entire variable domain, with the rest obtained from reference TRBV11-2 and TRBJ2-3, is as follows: EAGVAQSPRYKIIEKRQSVAFWCNPISGHATLYWYQQILGQGPKLLIQFQNNGVVDDSQLPKDRFSAERLKGVDSTLKIQPAKLEDSAVYLCASNPGSGITDTQYFGPGTRLTVL.

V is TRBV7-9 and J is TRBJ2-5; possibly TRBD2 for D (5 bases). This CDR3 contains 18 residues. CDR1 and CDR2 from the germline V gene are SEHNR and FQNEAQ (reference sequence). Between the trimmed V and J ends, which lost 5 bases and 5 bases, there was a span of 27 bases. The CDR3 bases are TGTGCCAGCAGCGTCAAACCCGCGATGTGGGAGTGGTCGGAGACCCAGTACTTC. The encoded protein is CASSVKPAMWEWSETQYF.

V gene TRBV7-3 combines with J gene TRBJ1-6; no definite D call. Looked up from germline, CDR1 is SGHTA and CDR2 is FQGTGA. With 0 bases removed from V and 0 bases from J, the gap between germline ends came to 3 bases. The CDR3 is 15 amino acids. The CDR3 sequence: CASSLTSSYNSPLHF. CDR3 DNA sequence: TGTGCCAGCAGCTTAACTAGCTCCTATAATTCACCCCTCCACTTT.

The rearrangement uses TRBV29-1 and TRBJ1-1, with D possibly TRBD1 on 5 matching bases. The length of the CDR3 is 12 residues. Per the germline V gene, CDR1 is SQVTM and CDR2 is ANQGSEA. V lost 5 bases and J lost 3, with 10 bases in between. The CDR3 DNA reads TGCAGCGTTTCCGGGGGGGACACTGAAGCTTTCTTT. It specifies CSVSGGDTEAFF.

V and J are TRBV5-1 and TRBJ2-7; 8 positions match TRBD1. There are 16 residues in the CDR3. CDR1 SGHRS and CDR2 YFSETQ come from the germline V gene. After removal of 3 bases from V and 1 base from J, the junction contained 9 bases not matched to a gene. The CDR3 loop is CASSSDDRGKSYEQYF. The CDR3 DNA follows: TGCGCCAGCAGCTCGGACGACAGGGGCAAATCCTACGAGCAGTACTTC.

The CDR3 coding sequence is TGTGCCAGCAGCGCGCTTCCAGGGGGCAATAATTCACCCCTCCACTTT. Translating gives CASSALPGGNNSPLHF. This chain connects TRBV5-5 to TRBJ1-6, with 8 bases matching TRBD1. After removal of 4 bases from V and 5 bases from J, the junction contained 8 bases not matched to a gene. The CDR3 spans 16 residues. Germline CDR1 reads SGHKS; CDR2 reads YYEKEE (reference sequence). Full variable domain (rest looked up from reference TRBV5-5 and TRBJ1-6): DAGVTQSPTHLIKTRGQQVTLRCSPISGHKSVSWYQQVLGQGPQFIFQYYEKEERGRGNFPDRFSARQFPNYSSELNVNALLLGDSALYLCASSALPGGNNSPLHFGNGTRLTVT.

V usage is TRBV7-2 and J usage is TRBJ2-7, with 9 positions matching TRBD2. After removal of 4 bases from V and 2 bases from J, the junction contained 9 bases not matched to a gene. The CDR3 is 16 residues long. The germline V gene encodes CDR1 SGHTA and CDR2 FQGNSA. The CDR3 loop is CASSSRGGAITYEQYF. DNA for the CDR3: TGTGCCAGCAGCTCCCGCGGGGGGGCCATAACCTACGAGCAGTACTTC.

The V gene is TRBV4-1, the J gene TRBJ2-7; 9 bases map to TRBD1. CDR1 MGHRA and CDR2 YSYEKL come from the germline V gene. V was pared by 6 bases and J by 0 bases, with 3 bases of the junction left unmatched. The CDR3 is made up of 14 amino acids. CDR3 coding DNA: TGCGCCAGCAGTCCGGGACAGGGCTCCTACGAGCAGTACTTC. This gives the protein CASSPGQGSYEQYF.

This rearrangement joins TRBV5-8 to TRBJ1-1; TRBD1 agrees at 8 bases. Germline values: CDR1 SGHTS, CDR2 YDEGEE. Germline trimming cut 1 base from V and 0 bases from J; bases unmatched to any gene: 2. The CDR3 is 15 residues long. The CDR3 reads CASSLRTGMNTEAFF. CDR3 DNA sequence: TGTGCCAGCAGCTTGAGGACAGGGATGAACACTGAAGCTTTCTTT.

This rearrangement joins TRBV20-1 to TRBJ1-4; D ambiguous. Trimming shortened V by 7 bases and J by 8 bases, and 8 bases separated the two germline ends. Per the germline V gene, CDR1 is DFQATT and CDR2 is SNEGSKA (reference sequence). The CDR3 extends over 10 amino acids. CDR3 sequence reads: CSVGGEKLFF. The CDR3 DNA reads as TGCAGTGTGGGAGGGGAAAAACTGTTTTTT.

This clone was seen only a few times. The CDR3 spells CASSLAGQGPSEKLFF. Here the CDR3 DNA reads TGTGCCAGCAGCTTAGCAGGACAGGGCCCTTCAGAAAAACTGTTTTTT. The chain uses TRBV11-3 and TRBJ1-4, with 8 nucleotides matching TRBD1. CDR3 length: 16 residues. Germline V gene data show CDR1 as SGHNT and CDR2 as YENEEA. Germline trimming cut 1 base from V and 8 bases from J; bases unmatched to any gene: 9. Variable domain in full (rest from reference TRBV11-3 and TRBJ1-4): EAGVVQSPRYKIIEKKQPVAFWCNPISGHNTLYWYLQNLGQGPELLIRYENEEAVDDSQLPKDRFSAERLKGVDSTLKIQPAELGDSAVYLCASSLAGQGPSEKLFFGSGTQLSVL.

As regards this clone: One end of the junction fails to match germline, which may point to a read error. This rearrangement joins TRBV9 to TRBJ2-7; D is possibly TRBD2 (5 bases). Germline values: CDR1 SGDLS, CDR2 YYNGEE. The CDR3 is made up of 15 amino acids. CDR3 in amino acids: CASSVAGAVGYGQYF. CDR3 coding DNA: TGTGCCAGCAGCGTCGCGGGCGCGGTGGGATACGGGCAGTACTTC.

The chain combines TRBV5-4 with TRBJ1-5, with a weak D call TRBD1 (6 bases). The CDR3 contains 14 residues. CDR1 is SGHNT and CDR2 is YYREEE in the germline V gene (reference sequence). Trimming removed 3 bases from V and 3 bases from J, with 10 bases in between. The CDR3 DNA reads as TGTGCCAGCAGCTCTCAGGGGAACAATCAGCCCCAGCATTTT. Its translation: CASSSQGNNQPQHF.

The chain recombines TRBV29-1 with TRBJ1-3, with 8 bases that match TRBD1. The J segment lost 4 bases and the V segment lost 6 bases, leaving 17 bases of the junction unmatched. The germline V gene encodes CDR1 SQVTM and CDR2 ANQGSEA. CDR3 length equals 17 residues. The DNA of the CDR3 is TGCAGCGTCGGTACTCAAGGACAGGGATCTAAGGGAAACACCATATATTTT. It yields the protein CSVGTQGQGSKGNTIYF. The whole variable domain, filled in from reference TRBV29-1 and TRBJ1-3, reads SAVISQKPSRDICQRGTSLTIQCQVDSQVTMMFWYRQQPGQSLTLIATANQGSEATYESGFVIDKFPISRPNLTFSTLTVSNMSPEDSSIYLCSVGTQGQGSKGNTIYFGEGSWLTVV.

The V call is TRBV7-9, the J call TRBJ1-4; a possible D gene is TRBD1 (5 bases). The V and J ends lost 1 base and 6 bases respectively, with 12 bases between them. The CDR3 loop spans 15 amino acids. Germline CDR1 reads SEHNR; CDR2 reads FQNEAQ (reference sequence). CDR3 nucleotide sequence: TGTGCCAGCAGCTTAGTTGCGGGGACCTATGAAAAACTGTTTTTT. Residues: CASSLVAGTYEKLFF.

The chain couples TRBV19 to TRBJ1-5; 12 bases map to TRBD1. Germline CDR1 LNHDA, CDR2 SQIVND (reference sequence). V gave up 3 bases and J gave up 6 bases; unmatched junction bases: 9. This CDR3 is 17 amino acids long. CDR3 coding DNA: TGTGCCAGTAGTATGCGACCGGGACAGGGGGCAAGTCAGCCCCAGCATTTT. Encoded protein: CASSMRPGQGASQPQHF.

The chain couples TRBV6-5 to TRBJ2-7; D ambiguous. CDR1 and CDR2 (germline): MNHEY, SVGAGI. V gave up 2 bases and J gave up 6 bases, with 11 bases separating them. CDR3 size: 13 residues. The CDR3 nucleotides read TGTGCCAGCAGTTACACTGCAGGATCCGAGCAGTACTTC. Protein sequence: CASSYTAGSEQYF.